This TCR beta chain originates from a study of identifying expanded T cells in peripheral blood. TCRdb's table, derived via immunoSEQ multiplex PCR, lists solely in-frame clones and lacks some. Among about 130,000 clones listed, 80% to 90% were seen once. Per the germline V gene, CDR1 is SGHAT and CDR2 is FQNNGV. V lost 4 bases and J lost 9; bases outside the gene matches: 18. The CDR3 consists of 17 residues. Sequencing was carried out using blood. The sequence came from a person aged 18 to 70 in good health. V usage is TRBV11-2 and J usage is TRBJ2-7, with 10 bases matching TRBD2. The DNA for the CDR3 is TGTGCCAGCAGCTCGTCGGGGACTAGCGTACACTACGAGGGGCAGTACTTC. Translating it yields CASSSSGTSVHYEGQYF.